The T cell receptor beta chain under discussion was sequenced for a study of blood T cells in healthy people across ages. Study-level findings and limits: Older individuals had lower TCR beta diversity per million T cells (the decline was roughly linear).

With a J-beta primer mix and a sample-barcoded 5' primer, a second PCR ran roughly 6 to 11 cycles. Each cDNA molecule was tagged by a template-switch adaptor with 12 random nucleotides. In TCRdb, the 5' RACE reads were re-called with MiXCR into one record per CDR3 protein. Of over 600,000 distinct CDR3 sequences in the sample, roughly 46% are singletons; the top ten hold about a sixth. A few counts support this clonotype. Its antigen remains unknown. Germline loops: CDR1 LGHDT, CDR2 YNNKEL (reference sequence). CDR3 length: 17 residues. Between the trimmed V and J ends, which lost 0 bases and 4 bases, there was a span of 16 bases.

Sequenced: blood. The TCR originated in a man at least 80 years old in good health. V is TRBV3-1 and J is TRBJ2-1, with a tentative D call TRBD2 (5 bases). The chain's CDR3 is CASSQDGESLRYNEQFF. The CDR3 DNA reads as TGTGCCAGCAGCCAAGACGGGGAGAGCCTGAGGTACAATGAGCAGTTCTTC.